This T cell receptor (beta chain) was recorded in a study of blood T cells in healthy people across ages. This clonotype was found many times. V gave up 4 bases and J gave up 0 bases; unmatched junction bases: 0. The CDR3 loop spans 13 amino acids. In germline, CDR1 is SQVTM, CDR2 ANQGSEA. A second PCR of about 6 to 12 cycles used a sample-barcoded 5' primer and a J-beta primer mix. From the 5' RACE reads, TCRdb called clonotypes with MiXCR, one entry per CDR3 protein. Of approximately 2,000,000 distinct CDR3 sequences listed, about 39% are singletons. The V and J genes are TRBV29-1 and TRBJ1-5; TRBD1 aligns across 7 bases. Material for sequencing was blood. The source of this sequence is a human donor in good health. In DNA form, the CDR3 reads TGCAGCGTTGCAGGGGGTAGCAATCAGCCCCAGCATTTT. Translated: CSVAGGSNQPQHF.